This T cell receptor beta chain is drawn from a study of cytomegalovirus exposure and HLA in healthy donors. Study-level points and caveats: Among CMV-associated TCR beta chains, most appeared HLA-restricted in a later analysis. Analyses of presence/absence relied on an assumption of roughly uniform sequencing depth across donors. Researchers counted roughly 150 TCR beta chains as cytomegalovirus-associated.

CDR1 and CDR2 from the germline V gene are SQVTM and ANQGSEA. CDR3 size: 19 residues. The V gene end was trimmed by 6 bases and the J gene end by 3 bases; junction bases not matched to a gene: 22. Turning to this clone: The antigen remains unidentified.

With 60 Vbeta and 13 Jbeta primers, the PCR was carried out. Only in-frame clones appear in the TCRdb table, and some are missing; sequencing was by immunoSEQ multiplex PCR. Among some 190,000 clones listed, 65% to 80% were seen once. V gene TRBV29-1 combines with J gene TRBJ1-5; 8 bases fit TRBD1. The source is a man younger than 45 in good health and CMV-seropositive. Input material: PBMCs. CDR3 DNA sequence: TGCAGCGTCGACCCAGTCCCGGGCGGACAGGGACTCTACAATCAGCCCCAGCATTTT. The encoded protein is CSVDPVPGGQGLYNQPQHF.